A selection of T cell receptor beta chains follows, all from one sample in a study of CD8 T cells in ankylosing spondylitis. MiXCR, run by TCRdb on the 5' RACE reads, gives a single entry per CDR3 protein. The sample has 450,000 to 550,000 distinct CDR3 sequences; roughly 5.2% are singletons. Sequenced input: blood, either unsorted or a sorted T cell fraction (not recorded which). The receptors originated from a male donor with ankylosing spondylitis. The CDR3 runs from the conserved cysteine through the conserved F or W. The D gene is left open where the match is weak. Not every row has a clone size; where given, it reads once, few, many or a size class.

v_call	clone_size	d_call	cdr3_length	j_call	cdr3_nt	cdr3_aa
TRBV6-2/TRBV6-3	NA	NA	12	TRBJ2-7	TGTGCCAGTAAAACGAACAGCTACGAGCAGTACTTC	CASKTNSYEQYF
TRBV9	many	TRBD1	19	TRBJ2-3	TGTGCCAGCAGCGTCTCCGATAACCCCGGGACAGGGCCCACAGATACGCAGTATTTT	CASSVSDNPGTGPTDTQYF
TRBV6-6	NA	NA	11	TRBJ2-2	TGTGCCAGCACCCATACCGGGGAGCTGTTTTTT	CASTHTGELFF
TRBV20-1	many	TRBD1	14	TRBJ2-7	TGCAGTGCTAGAGATCCGGACAGGGGGAACGAGCAGTACTTC	CSARDPDRGNEQYF
TRBV2	many	NA	13	TRBJ2-3	TGTGCCAGCAGTGAAGCGCTTCTGGGTACGCAGTATTTT	CASSEALLGTQYF
TRBV7-2	few	TRBD2	15	TRBJ2-7	TGTGCCAGCAGCTTTACTAGCGGGAGCTCAGGGGAGCAGTACTTC	CASSFTSGSSGEQYF
TRBV5-1	NA	NA	13	TRBJ2-1	TGCGCCAGCAGCTTGAGAGGGGAAGATGAGCAGTTCTTC	CASSLRGEDEQFF
TRBV5-1	NA	TRBD2	16	TRBJ2-5	TGCGCCAGCAGCTTGTCTAGCGGTGGTGGTGGAGAGACCCAGTACTTC	CASSLSSGGGGETQYF
TRBV7-9	few	TRBD1	14	TRBJ1-3	TGTGCCAGCAGCTTCAGGGGGGATGGAAACACCATATATTTT	CASSFRGDGNTIYF
TRBV20-1	many	TRBD2	19	TRBJ2-2	TGCAGTGCTAAACGTCCCGGGACTAGCGGGAGAACGGACACCGGGGAGCTGTTTTTT	CSAKRPGTSGRTDTGELFF
TRBV20-1	NA	TRBD2	13	TRBJ2-1	TGCAGTGCTGGCCGGGACTACGGTAATGAGCAGTTCTTC	CSAGRDYGNEQFF
TRBV19	many	NA	14	TRBJ1-1	TGTGCCAGTGCCCCCCGGAACATGAACACTGAAGCTTTCTTT	CASAPRNMNTEAFF
TRBV7-2	many	TRBD1	17	TRBJ1-5	TGTGCCAGCAGCTCTGGACAGGGAGGTGGCCTGAATCAGCCCCAGCATTTT	CASSSGQGGGLNQPQHF
TRBV5-1	many	NA	15	TRBJ2-7	TGCGCCAGCAGCTTGGTTCTGGCGGGAAGCAACGAGCAGTACTTC	CASSLVLAGSNEQYF
TRBV20-1	many	NA	14	TRBJ2-3	TGCAGTGCCCCGTCCGGCGCTAGCACAGATACGCAGTATTTT	CSAPSGASTDTQYF
TRBV5-1	NA	NA	14	TRBJ2-5	TGCGCCAGCAGCTGGGACCCGGGACAAGAGACCCAGTACTTC	CASSWDPGQETQYF
TRBV20-1	few	NA	19	TRBJ2-1	TGCAGTGCTAGAGATATGAACGATTTAGGGGGCCCGGGGGCGGATGAGCAGTTCTTC	CSARDMNDLGGPGADEQFF
TRBV5-1	many	TRBD1	16	TRBJ1-6	TGCGCCAGCAGCTCATCCGGGACAGGGTTCTATTCACCCCTCCACTTT	CASSSSGTGFYSPLHF
TRBV11-3	few	NA	15	TRBJ2-3	TGTGCCAGCAGCTTAGGTAGTGGGACCACAGATACGCAGTATTTT	CASSLGSGTTDTQYF
TRBV7-2	many	NA	15	TRBJ1-2	TGTGCCAGCAGCTTAATCCCGGGATCGGGGTATGGCTACACCTTC	CASSLIPGSGYGYTF
TRBV6-1	many	TRBD1	15	TRBJ2-2	TGTGCCAGCAGGTGGACAGGGGGCAACACCGGGGAGCTGTTTTTT	CASRWTGGNTGELFF
TRBV7-2	many	NA	13	TRBJ2-3	TGTGCCAGCAGGCGGCAGGGCACAGATACGCAGTATTTT	CASRRQGTDTQYF
TRBV11-2	many	TRBD1	13	TRBJ2-5	TGTGCCAGCAGAGGACAGGGAAGAGAGACCCAGTACTTC	CASRGQGRETQYF
TRBV7-2	few	TRBD1	14	TRBJ1-5	TGTGCCAGCAGCCCAGACAGGGGCTATCAGCCCCAGCATTTT	CASSPDRGYQPQHF
TRBV20-1	many	NA	18	TRBJ2-1	TGCAGTGCTAGAGATCTAGACCTCCGCCAGGGATATTGGAATGAGCAGTTCTTC	CSARDLDLRQGYWNEQFF
TRBV7-2	many	NA	14	TRBJ2-3	TGTGCCAGCAGCTCCGGGACTCCTCAAGATACGCAGTATTTT	CASSSGTPQDTQYF
TRBV5-1	many	NA	18	TRBJ2-7	TGCGCCAGCAGACCTAACAGACCGGGACGGCTGGCGTGGCACGAGCAGTACTTC	CASRPNRPGRLAWHEQYF
TRBV6-1	many	NA	13	TRBJ1-1	TGTGCCAGCCGCCGGCTTATGAACACTGAAGCTTTCTTT	CASRRLMNTEAFF
TRBV10-1	many	TRBD1	16	TRBJ2-7	TGCGCCAGCAGTGAGTCGTTTTATAGGGGGCGTCTCGAGCAGTACTTC	CASSESFYRGRLEQYF
TRBV5-5	many	TRBD1	16	TRBJ1-4	TGTGCCAGCAGCCTCTCCCCCACAGGGGCTAATGAAAAACTGTTTTTT	CASSLSPTGANEKLFF
TRBV10-3	many	TRBD2	14	TRBJ2-7	TGTGCCATCAGAGATAGCGGGAACCTCCACGAGCAGTACTTC	CAIRDSGNLHEQYF
TRBV10-3	once	NA	16	TRBJ1-2	TGTGCCATCAGTGTGCGTCCCGGGGCGACGGAGGCTGGCTACACCTTC	CAISVRPGATEAGYTF
TRBV20-1	many	TRBD2	15	TRBJ2-4	TGCAGTGCTCTGAACAGCGGGAGAGATAGGGACATTCAGTACTTC	CSALNSGRDRDIQYF
TRBV19	many	NA	14	TRBJ2-7	TGTGCCAGTAGTGTCCATTTGAGCTCCTACGAGCAGTACTTC	CASSVHLSSYEQYF
TRBV28	many	TRBD1	16	TRBJ2-7	TGTGCCAGCAGTTTTGTACCGAGGGGGCACTCCTACGAGCAGTACTTC	CASSFVPRGHSYEQYF
TRBV5-1	many	TRBD1	16	TRBJ2-1	TGCGCCAGCAGCTTCGGGACAGGGGGCCGTCACAATGAGCAGTTCTTC	CASSFGTGGRHNEQFF
TRBV21-1	few	NA	17	TRBJ2-5	TGTGCCAGCAGCAATGGACTGGAAGGACGACGCCAAGAGACCCAGTACTTC	CASSNGLEGRRQETQYF
TRBV2	many	TRBD1	14	TRBJ2-7	TGTGCCAGCAAGGGACAGGCTCTGTCCTACGAGCAGTACTTC	CASKGQALSYEQYF
TRBV20-1	many	NA	14	TRBJ1-2	TGCAGTGCTAGAGATCAAGGGATGGAGGGCGGCTACACCTTC	CSARDQGMEGGYTF
TRBV10-3	many	NA	15	TRBJ2-1	TGTGCCATCAGCGGGCCCTTACTCCCCCACAATGAGCAGTTCTTC	CAISGPLLPHNEQFF
TRBV29-1	NA	NA	13	TRBJ2-5	TGCAGCGGGGGGCGGGGGCCCCAAGAGACCCAGTACTTC	CSGGRGPQETQYF
TRBV4-2	few	NA	15	TRBJ1-6	TGTGCCAGCAGCCCCTCTTCAGGGATAGTTTCACCCCTCCACTTT	CASSPSSGIVSPLHF
TRBV9	many	NA	14	TRBJ2-2	TGTGCCAGCAGCCTCCTCCCCCAGACCGGGGAGCTGTTTTTT	CASSLLPQTGELFF
TRBV5-1	few	TRBD1	17	TRBJ2-5	TGCGCCAGCAGCTCAACAGGGGGCCCCTCCCGGGAAGAGACCCAGTACTTC	CASSSTGGPSREETQYF
TRBV7-9	few	NA	15	TRBJ2-5	TGTGCCAGCAGCTTACGCGCCGGAGGCGGGGAGACCCAGTACTTC	CASSLRAGGGETQYF
TRBV29-1	many	NA	13	TRBJ2-2	TGCAGCGTTGCAGGCCGAGCCACCGGGGAGCTGTTTTTT	CSVAGRATGELFF
TRBV5-6	many	TRBD2	15	TRBJ2-7	TGTGCCAGCAGCTTCTACCTAGCGGGTTCCTACGAGCAGTACTTC	CASSFYLAGSYEQYF
TRBV6-1	many	NA	13	TRBJ2-2	TGTGCCAGCCGGAGGACTATGCCCGGGGAGCTGTTTTTT	CASRRTMPGELFF
TRBV5-1	many	NA	14	TRBJ1-1	TGCGCCAGCAGCTACCCTGGCGACAGAAACGAAGCTTTCTTT	CASSYPGDRNEAFF
TRBV20-1	many	NA	12	TRBJ1-1	TGCATTCCGGACAGAGTGAACACTGAAGCTTTCTTT	CIPDRVNTEAFF
TRBV5-6	many	NA	13	TRBJ2-5	TGTGCCAGCAGCTTGGCAGGACATGAGACCCAGTACTTC	CASSLAGHETQYF
TRBV20-1	many	NA	16	TRBJ1-5	TGCAGTGCTAGAGATTCGGCAGGGACCGGCAATCAGCCCCAGCATTTT	CSARDSAGTGNQPQHF
TRBV12-3/TRBV12-4	many	TRBD2	14	TRBJ2-7	TGTGCCAGCAGTCCTCTAGCGGGGATGGTCGAGCAGTACTTC	CASSPLAGMVEQYF
TRBV7-9	many	NA	14	TRBJ1-1	TGTGCCAGCAGCTCAGCGTCTGCCGACACTGAAGCTTTCTTT	CASSSASADTEAFF
TRBV5-1	many	NA	13	TRBJ2-1	TGCGCCAGCAGCTTGGGGGACCGCCGTGAGCAGTTCTTC	CASSLGDRREQFF
TRBV5-6	NA	NA	15	TRBJ2-1	TGTGCCAGCGGCCCCGGGATCCTCTGCTACAATGAGCAGTTCTTC	CASGPGILCYNEQFF
TRBV5-1	many	NA	15	TRBJ1-1	TGCGCCAGCAGTGGTGGCGGGGAGTGGTTCACTGAAGCTTTCTTT	CASSGGGEWFTEAFF
TRBV7-4	many	TRBD2	16	TRBJ2-4	TGTGCCAGCAGCTTTAGCGGGCCTCTAGCCAAAAACATTCAGTACTTC	CASSFSGPLAKNIQYF
TRBV7-2	NA	NA	13	TRBJ1-1	TGTGCCAGCAGCTTAGGGATTAGGACTGAAGCTTTCTTT	CASSLGIRTEAFF